This TCR beta chain came from a study of blood T cell repertoires in COVID-19 (dated by TCRdb to about 2020). For context, the study as a whole: Collaborator samples came from the United States, Italy and Spain and covered acute and convalescent phases of COVID-19. Samples came from the ongoing ImmuneRACE study (first 160 participants) plus 1,254 subjects from 6 global collaborators. The repertoires were made available in a free public database intended to serve as a resource for research on the immune response to SARS-CoV-2. Where available, HLA class I and class II types were obtained from metadata supplied by the sample provider rather than from assay-based typing. The material from the prospective study consisted of cDNA or gDNA derived from T cells, B-cell-depleted T cells, or PBMCs. A de-identified subject ID, COVID-19 status, age in years and sex were almost always included in the sample metadata. Deeply sampled blood TCRbeta repertoires from subjects exposed to, actively infected with, or recovered from COVID-19 were included in the dataset.

Study-wide findings and limitations: How much clinical and demographic metadata was included differed by source and by participant, and the metadata was provided uncurated.

Points on this clone: Its antigen is not yet known. No much larger clone is present one base from it, and per-base qualities are unavailable.

TCRbeta CDR3 regions were amplified from genomic DNA by means of the immunoSEQ Assay, a bias-controlled multiplex PCR. As for the authors' bioinformatics: Within the assay, amplification of reference gene primers was used to estimate how many nucleated cells each sample contained. To quantify the absolute abundance of each unique TCRbeta CDR3 rearrangement, sequence reads were collapsed and filtered. For each sample, productive Simpson clonality was calculated by taking the square root of Simpson's diversity index across productive rearrangements. In its TCRdb copy, this immuneACCESS table keeps in-frame sequences only and misses some clones. Where compared with another copy, unresolved V genes explain less than half of these, and the others have no known cause. V and J calls and clone size follow that table, whereas D and trimming were derived from the DNA. Recorded for this sample are approximately 78,000 clones; roughly 92% of them occurred a single time. The top ten hold approximately 2.8% of the sample.

At the junction V is shortened by 8 bases and J by 0 bases, with 14 bases in between. Its CDR3 holds 15 amino acids, cysteine through phenylalanine. Of all the DNA, just the CDR3 is kept, 45 bases in frame from base 1. CDR1 KGHDR and CDR2 SFDVKD are derived from the germline V gene. One collaborating source in Seattle enrolled patients while the patients were actively infected and followed the patients over time throughout the course of disease. Whole blood was collected in K2EDTA tubes by collaborating institutions according to the institutions' own protocols. For TCRbeta analysis, collaborators shipped samples in one of three forms: frozen whole blood, isolated PBMCs, or DNA extracted from either of those sample types.

Sequencing was carried out using peripheral blood. The chain is encoded by TRBV24-1 joined to TRBJ2-3; the D gene is perhaps TRBD2, from 5 matching bases. The TCR sequence derives from a man aged 45-60 years with COVID-19, enrolled during active disease. The sequenced DNA: TGTGCCACCACCGAAGGAGGCAGCAGCACAGATACGCAGTATTTT. It is translated as CATTEGGSSTDTQYF.